This TCR beta chain was recorded in a study of blood T cell repertoires in COVID-19. Residents of about two dozen US areas, aged about 18 to 100 years, made up the participants. Assignment of participants to cohorts was predicated upon participant-reported clinical history. Trimming took off 2 bases at V and 3 bases at J, with 12 bases between the two ends. CDR3 length: 16 amino acids. Germline assignment: CDR1 SGHTS and CDR2 YDEGEE. Per the original data handling: The authors estimated nucleated cell counts from reference gene primer amplification. Profiled with immunoSEQ multiplex PCR; TCRdb holds only in-frame clones, not every one. The V and J calls and the clone size are those of that table, but D and trimming were determined from the DNA. The sample contains 300,000 to 500,000 clones, approximately 88% of which appear only once.

The chain couples TRBV5-8 to TRBJ1-6; D unclear. This TCR derives from a woman in her thirties with acute COVID-19. The sequencing sample was made of PBMCs or T cells enriched from blood (not recorded which). CDR3 loop: CASSFPPTGYNSPLHF. The CDR3 DNA reads as TGTGCCAGCAGCTTCCCCCCGACGGGCTATAATTCACCCCTCCACTTT.